These 18 T cell receptor beta chains came from one sample sequenced in a study of blood T cell repertoires in COVID-19 (dated by TCRdb to about 2020). To prepare the library, the immunoSEQ multiplex PCR assay was applied. The clones in this table, taken by TCRdb from immuneACCESS, are in-frame only. Not every clone is retained; where verified, under half of the shortfall comes from an unresolved V gene, and the cause of the rest is unknown. In all, the sample holds 200,000 to 250,000 clones, and approximately 86% of those were seen once. The ten largest clones add up to roughly 1.7% of the sample. Sequences were obtained from PBMCs or T cells enriched from blood (not recorded which). Receptors were obtained from a woman aged 50 to 60 who had recovered from COVID-19.

This clone is a singleton in its sample. This chain connects TRBV28 to TRBJ1-2; D gene ambiguous. Germline CDR1 and CDR2: MDHEN and SYDVKM. Deletions cut 7 bases from V and 4 bases from J, with 13 bases between. This CDR3 is built from 13 residues. CDR3 loop: CASTPLGRYGYTF. The DNA for the CDR3 is TGTGCCAGCACCCCCCTGGGCCGCTATGGCTACACCTTC.

CDR3 nucleotide sequence: TGTGCCAGCAGTTACTCGGGACTGAGCTCCTACGAGCAGTACTTC. This translates into CASSYSGLSSYEQYF. The rearrangement links TRBV6-5 to TRBJ2-7; possibly TRBD2 for D (6 bases). With 0 bases removed from V and 0 bases from J, the gap between germline ends came to 9 bases. This CDR3 contains 15 residues. Germline CDR1 and CDR2: MNHEY and SVGAGI.

DNA for the CDR3: TGTGCCAGCAGCCCTCGAACGGACAGCTCCTATAATTCACCCCTCCACTTT. The encoded protein is CASSPRTDSSYNSPLHF. The gene calls are TRBV5-5 and TRBJ1-6; D perhaps matches TRBD1 (6 bases). The CDR3 length is 17 residues. The V end was cut by 4 bases, the J end by 0 bases, with 14 bases between. The V gene's germline CDR1 is SGHKS and CDR2 YYEKEE (reference sequence).

V usage is TRBV10-2 and J usage is TRBJ2-3; 12 bases agree with TRBD1. V gave up 8 bases and J gave up 1 base; unmatched junction bases: 16. CDR3 length equals 19 residues. Germline-derived CDR1 and CDR2 are WSHSY and SAAADI. Here the CDR3 reads CASLKGGGTGGWGTDTQYF. CDR3 nucleotide sequence: TGCGCCAGCCTCAAAGGCGGCGGGACAGGGGGCTGGGGCACAGATACGCAGTATTTT.

In its sample, this clone was seen once. This rearrangement joins TRBV19 to TRBJ2-2; 7 nucleotides line up with TRBD2. CDR1 is LNHDA and CDR2 is SQIVND in the germline V gene (reference sequence). V lost 3 bases, J lost 6 bases, and 10 bases stayed unmatched. The CDR3 covers 16 residues. The CDR3 sequence is CASSIRVGGSPGELFF. Here the CDR3 DNA reads TGTGCCAGTAGTATTCGTGTGGGCGGGAGCCCCGGGGAGCTGTTTTTT.

The chain is built from TRBV19 and TRBJ1-1, with TRBD1 matching over 8 bases. The CDR3 is 17 residues long. Germline assignment: CDR1 LNHDA and CDR2 SQIVND (reference sequence). V lost 5 bases and J lost 1; bases outside the gene matches: 12. The CDR3 DNA reads TGTGCCAGTAGTCCGATCTGGACAGGGAGATCGAACACTGAAGCTTTCTTT. Encoded protein: CASSPIWTGRSNTEAFF.

This clone appeared once. The chain joins TRBV3-1 (or the pseudogene TRBV3-2) to TRBJ1-1, with unresolved D. CDR3 length: 15 amino acids. Germline lookup yields CDR1 LGHDT and CDR2 YNNKEL (reference sequence). Trimming stripped 0 bases from V and 1 base from J, with 9 bases between. CDR3 loop: CASSQDLAQNTEAFF. CDR3 DNA: TGTGCCAGCAGCCAAGATCTAGCCCAGAACACTGAAGCTTTCTTT.

The rearrangement links TRBV10-3 to TRBJ2-7, with 7 bases identical to TRBD2. CDR3 size: 17 residues. V was pared by 2 bases and J by 6 bases, with 16 bases of the junction left unmatched. Germline V gene sequence: CDR1 ENHRY, CDR2 SYGVKD. CDR3 sequence (DNA): TGTGCCATCAGTGAGCCAGCAAGGATGGGCGGGAGCCTCGAGCAGTACTTC. This sequence encodes CAISEPARMGGSLEQYF.

This clone came up a few times. The V and J genes are TRBV2 and TRBJ1-5; maybe TRBD1 (6 bases). CDR3 length: 13 residues. The V gene lost 5 bases and the J gene lost 4 bases, with 9 bases spanning the gap. Germline values: CDR1 SNHLY, CDR2 FYNNEI. This chain's CDR3 is CASSTGLNQPQHF. The CDR3 DNA sequence: TGTGCCAGCAGTACAGGGTTAAATCAGCCCCAGCATTTT. The whole variable domain, filled in from reference TRBV2 and TRBJ1-5, reads EPEVTQTPSHQVTQMGQEVILRCVPISNHLYFYWYRQILGQKVEFLVSFYNNEISEKSEIFDDQFSVERPDGSNFTLKIRSTKLEDSAMYFCASSTGLNQPQHFGDGTRLSIL.

The chain couples TRBV19 to TRBJ2-5; maybe TRBD1 (6 bases). Germline V CDR1 and CDR2: LNHDA, SQIVND (reference sequence). Trimming removed 10 bases from V and 2 bases from J, with 20 bases in between. The CDR3 is made up of 15 amino acids. This CDR3 reads CATVNRESGQETQYF. The CDR3 nucleotides read TGTGCCACCGTGAACAGGGAGAGTGGGCAAGAGACCCAGTACTTC.

CDR3 region: CASRNRGWRTSDTQYF. The CDR3, as DNA: TGTGCCAGTAGAAACAGGGGTTGGCGAACCTCAGATACGCAGTATTTT. The chain joins TRBV19 to TRBJ2-3; 7 nucleotides match TRBD1. Germline V gene sequence: CDR1 LNHDA, CDR2 SQIVND (reference sequence). CDR3 length: 16 amino acids. V gave up 6 bases and J gave up 4 bases; unmatched junction bases: 13. Full variable domain (outside the CDR3, taken from reference TRBV19 and TRBJ2-3): DGGITQSPKYLFRKEGQNVTLSCEQNLNHDAMYWYRQDPGQGLRLIYYSQIVNDFQKGDIAEGYSVSREKKESFPLTVTSAQKNPTAFYLCASRNRGWRTSDTQYFGPGTRLTVL.

This clone has just a few counts. The chain links TRBV18 to TRBJ1-2; weak D call: TRBD1 (6 bases). V lost 8 bases and J 2 bases, leaving 12 bases between the germline ends. This CDR3 contains 13 residues. The germline V gene encodes CDR1 KGHSH and CDR2 LQKENI. CDR3 in DNA: TGTGCCAGCACGACGGACAGCAACTATGGCTACACCTTC. This translates into CASTTDSNYGYTF.

About this clone: A read error may produce the germline difference seen at one junction end. The chain has TRBV11-2 and TRBJ2-7; no clear D. Germline CDR1 reads SGHAT; CDR2 reads FQNNGV. There are 13 residues in the CDR3. DNA for the CDR3: TGTGCCAGCAGCCTAGATCAGGTAGACGAGCAGTACTTC. Amino acid sequence: CASSLDQVDEQYF.

J is TRBJ2-6 and V is TRBV6-2 or TRBV6-3, with D perhaps matching TRBD2 (5 bases). Germline V gene lookup returns CDR1 MNHEY and CDR2 SVGEGT. Trimming took off 0 bases at V and 4 bases at J, with 7 bases between the two ends. The CDR3 is 15 residues long. The CDR3 DNA follows: TGTGCCAGCAGTTACTCGAGGGCCGGGGCCAACGTCCTGACTTTC. It specifies CASSYSRAGANVLTF.

This clone was counted once. This rearrangement joins TRBV7-2 to TRBJ2-1, with 10 bases identical to TRBD2. Germline values: CDR1 SGHTA, CDR2 FQGNSA. The CDR3 consists of 16 residues. The junction had 12 bases not matched to a gene; V was cut back by 5 bases and J by 8 bases. As DNA, the CDR3 is TGTGCCAGCAGCGGCGAGCGGGAGGGGGGGAGGTATGAGCAGTTCTTC. It translates to CASSGEREGGRYEQFF.

The rearrangement links TRBV5-1 to TRBJ1-2; 8 nucleotides align to TRBD1. The germline CDR1 and CDR2 sequences are SGHRS and YFSETQ. CDR3 length equals 13 residues. After removal of 7 bases from V and 7 bases from J, the junction contained 9 bases not matched to a gene. CDR3 sequence reads: CASSQGGAAGYTF. CDR3 DNA: TGCGCCAGCTCACAGGGGGGTGCGGCTGGCTACACCTTC.

The rearrangement uses TRBV10-3 and TRBJ2-1; possibly TRBD2 for D (6 bases). Deletions cut 8 bases from V and 9 bases from J, with 23 bases between. CDR3 length: 15 residues. Germline CDR1 is ENHRY and CDR2 is SYGVKD. The CDR3 DNA sequence: TGTGCCATCGGCCGGGAGATTAGCGGATTGGGTGAGCAGTTCTTC. Translation gives CAIGREISGLGEQFF.

The chain uses TRBV5-1 and TRBJ1-6, with D possibly TRBD1 on 5 matching bases. The CDR3 loop spans 13 amino acids. Trimming left V 0 bases short and J 10 bases short, with 8 bases between. Germline V gene data show CDR1 as SGHRS and CDR2 as YFSETQ. CDR3 sequence (DNA): TGCGCCAGCAGCTTGGCAGGGCGATCACCCCTCCACTTT. This codes for CASSLAGRSPLHF.